These 8 T cell receptor beta chains share one sample of origin, sequenced in a study of T cell repertoires in cytomegalovirus infection (dated by TCRdb to about 2019). Sequencing used an Illumina HiSeq 1500. Through fastp at Q25 and MiXCR, TCRdb rebuilt clones from the public reads, retaining in-frame beta chains. For every CDR3 protein sequence, its rows merge into one entry that carries the most common genes and DNA. For this sample the table gives more than 650,000 distinct CDR3 sequences, of which roughly 36% were detected only once. Clones ranked in the top ten supply under 3.5% of the sample. The material sequenced was PBMCs. All receptors derive from a human donor in good health (CMV status not recorded). Some clones in this sample may be carry-over from other donors' samples.

This chain uses TRBV12-3 or TRBV12-4 with TRBJ1-4; D gene ambiguous. The CDR3 loop spans 14 amino acids. Trimming cost V 2 bases and J 8 bases, with 12 bases left between them. The CDR3 loop reads CASSLSGVEEKLFF. The CDR3, as DNA: TGTGCCAGCAGTTTATCCGGTGTCGAGGAAAAACTGTTTTTT.

As to this clonotype: The conserved phenylalanine or tryptophan normally closing the CDR3 is absent here, so this likely arose from a read error. CDR3 DNA: TGTGCCAGCAGCTTAACCTTCCAAGAGACCCAGTACTAC. It translates to CASSLTFQETQYY. The chain is built from TRBV11-2 and TRBJ2-5; D is undetermined. Germline V gene lookup returns CDR1 SGHAT and CDR2 FQNNGV. V was clipped by 2 bases and J by 1 base, with 5 bases between them. This CDR3 has 13 residues.

The chain employs TRBV19 and TRBJ1-1, with no clear D. The CDR3 spans 14 residues. Trimming shortened V by 7 bases and J by 1 base, and 13 bases separated the two germline ends. In germline, CDR1 is LNHDA, CDR2 SQIVND (reference sequence). CDR3 sequence: CASNLRVWNTEAFF. In nucleotides, the CDR3 is TGTGCCAGTAACTTGCGGGTTTGGAACACTGAAGCTTTCTTT.

The gene calls are TRBV28 and TRBJ2-2; 9 bases map to TRBD2. Trimming cost V 6 bases and J 7 bases; bases outside gene matches: 9. Germline V lookup: CDR1 MDHEN, CDR2 SYDVKM. The CDR3 sequence is 15 residues long. The CDR3 loop is CASSLIAGAVGELFF. CDR3 DNA sequence: TGTGCCAGCAGCCTTATAGCGGGAGCGGTCGGGGAGCTGTTTTTT.

This clonotype was counted only a few times. For the CDR3, the DNA is TGTGCCAGCAGTCAATCAGACAGGCCGAACACTGAAGCTTTCTTT. This translates into CASSQSDRPNTEAFF. The J gene is TRBJ1-1, the V gene TRBV27; TRBD1 might be the D (6 bases). This CDR3 comprises 15 residues. CDR1 is MNHEY, CDR2 SMNVEV, per germline (reference sequence). The V end lost 5 bases, the J end lost 1 base, and 14 bases lay between the germline ends.

The chain carries TRBV20-1 and TRBJ1-5; unclear D gene. This CDR3 is 12 amino acids long. Per the germline V gene, CDR1 is DFQATT and CDR2 is SNEGSKA (reference sequence). V gave up 3 bases and J gave up 2 bases, with 5 bases separating them. CDR3 protein: CSARAGNQPQHF. The CDR3 DNA is TGCAGTGCTAGGGCCGGCAATCAGCCCCAGCATTTT.

This clonotype was observed many times. V is TRBV7-6 and J is TRBJ2-6; no reliable D call. This CDR3 is built from 13 residues. The germline V gene encodes CDR1 SGHVS and CDR2 FNYEAQ. Trimming cost V 5 bases and J 6 bases, with 8 bases left between them. Written as DNA, the CDR3 is TGTGCCAGCAGCCGGCCTCCGGCCAACGTCCTGACTTTC. This translates into CASSRPPANVLTF.

Ten or more counts support this clonotype. V usage is TRBV7-9 and J usage is TRBJ2-2, with TRBD1 matching over 7 bases. The CDR3 length is 15 residues. Germline-derived CDR1 and CDR2 are SEHNR and FQNEAQ (reference sequence). The ends lost 5 bases at V and 4 bases at J; junction bases unmatched: 7. The CDR3 coding sequence is TGTGCCAGCAGCAAAACAGGGGCAGTCACCGGGGAGCTGTTTTTT. Amino acids: CASSKTGAVTGELFF.